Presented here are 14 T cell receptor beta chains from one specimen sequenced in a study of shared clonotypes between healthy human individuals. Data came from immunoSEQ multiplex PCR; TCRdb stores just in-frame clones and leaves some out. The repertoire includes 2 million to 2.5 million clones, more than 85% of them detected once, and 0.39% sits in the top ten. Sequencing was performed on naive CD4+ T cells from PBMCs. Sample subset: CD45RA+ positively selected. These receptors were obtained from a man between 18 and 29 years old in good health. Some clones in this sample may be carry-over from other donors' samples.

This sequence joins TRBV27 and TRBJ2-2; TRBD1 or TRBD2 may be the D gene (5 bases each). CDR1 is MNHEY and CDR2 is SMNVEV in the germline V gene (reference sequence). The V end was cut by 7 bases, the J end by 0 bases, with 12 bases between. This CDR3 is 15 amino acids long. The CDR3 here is CASKGRGANTGELFF. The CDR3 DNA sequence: TGTGCCAGCAAAGGTCGGGGCGCGAACACCGGGGAGCTGTTTTTT.

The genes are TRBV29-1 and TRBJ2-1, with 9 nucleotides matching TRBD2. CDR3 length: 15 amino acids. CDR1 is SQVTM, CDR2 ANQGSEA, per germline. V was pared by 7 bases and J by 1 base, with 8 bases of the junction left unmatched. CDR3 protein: CSASGTNTSYNEQFF. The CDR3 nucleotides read TGCAGCGCTAGCGGGACTAATACATCCTACAATGAGCAGTTCTTC.

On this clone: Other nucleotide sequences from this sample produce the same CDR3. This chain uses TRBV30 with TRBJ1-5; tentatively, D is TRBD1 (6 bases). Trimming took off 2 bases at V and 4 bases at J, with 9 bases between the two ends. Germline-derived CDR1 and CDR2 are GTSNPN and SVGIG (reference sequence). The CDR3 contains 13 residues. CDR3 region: CAWSKGGNQPQHF. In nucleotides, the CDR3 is TGTGCCTGGAGTAAAGGGGGAAATCAGCCCCAGCATTTT.

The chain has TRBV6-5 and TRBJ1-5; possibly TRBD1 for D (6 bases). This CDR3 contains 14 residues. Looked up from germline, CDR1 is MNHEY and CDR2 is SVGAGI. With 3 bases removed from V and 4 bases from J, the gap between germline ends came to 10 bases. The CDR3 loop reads CASSYQGWNQPQHF. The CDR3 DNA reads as TGTGCCAGCAGTTATCAGGGGTGGAATCAGCCCCAGCATTTT.

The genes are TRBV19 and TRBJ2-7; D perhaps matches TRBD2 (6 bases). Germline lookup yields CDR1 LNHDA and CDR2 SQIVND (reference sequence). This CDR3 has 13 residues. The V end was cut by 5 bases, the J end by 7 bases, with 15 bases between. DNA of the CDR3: TGTGCCAGTAGTTTGGAGGGGTTGGGAGAGCAGTACTTC. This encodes CASSLEGLGEQYF.

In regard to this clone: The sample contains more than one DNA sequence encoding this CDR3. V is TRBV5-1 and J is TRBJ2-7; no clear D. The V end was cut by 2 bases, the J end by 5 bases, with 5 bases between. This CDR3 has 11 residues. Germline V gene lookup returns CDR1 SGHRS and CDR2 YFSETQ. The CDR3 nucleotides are TGCGCCAGCAGCTTACAAAACGAGCAGTACTTC. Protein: CASSLQNEQYF. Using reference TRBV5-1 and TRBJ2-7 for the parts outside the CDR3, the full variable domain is KAGVTQTPRYLIKTRGQQVTLSCSPISGHRSVSWYQQTPGQGLQFLFEYFSETQRNKGNFPGRFSGRQFSNSRSEMNVSTLELGDSALYLCASSLQNEQYFGPGTRLTVT.

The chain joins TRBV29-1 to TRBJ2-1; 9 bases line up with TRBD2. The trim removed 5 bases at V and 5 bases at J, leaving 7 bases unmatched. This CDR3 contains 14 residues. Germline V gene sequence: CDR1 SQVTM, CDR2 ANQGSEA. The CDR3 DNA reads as TGCAGCGTTCCCCCCGGACTAGCGAACAATGAGCAGTTCTTC. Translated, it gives CSVPPGLANNEQFF.

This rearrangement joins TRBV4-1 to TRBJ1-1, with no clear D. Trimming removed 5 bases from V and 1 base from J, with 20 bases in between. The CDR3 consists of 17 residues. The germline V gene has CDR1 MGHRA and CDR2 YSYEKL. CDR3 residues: CASSSRMAVSSNTEAFF. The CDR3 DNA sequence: TGCGCCAGCAGCTCCAGAATGGCAGTCAGCTCGAACACTGAAGCTTTCTTT.

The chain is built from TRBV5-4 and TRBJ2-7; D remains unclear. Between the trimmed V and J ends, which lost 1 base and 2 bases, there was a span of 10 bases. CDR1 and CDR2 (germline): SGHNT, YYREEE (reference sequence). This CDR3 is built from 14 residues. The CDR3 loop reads CASSLKRAPYEQYF. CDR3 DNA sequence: TGTGCCAGCAGCTTGAAACGGGCCCCCTACGAGCAGTACTTC.

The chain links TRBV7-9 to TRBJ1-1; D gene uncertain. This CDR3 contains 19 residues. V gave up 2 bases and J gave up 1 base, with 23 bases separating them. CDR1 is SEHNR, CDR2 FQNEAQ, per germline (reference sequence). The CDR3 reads CASSLSGLQDSDGNTEAFF. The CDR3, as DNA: TGTGCCAGCAGCTTAAGCGGGCTGCAGGATTCCGACGGGAACACTGAAGCTTTCTTT.

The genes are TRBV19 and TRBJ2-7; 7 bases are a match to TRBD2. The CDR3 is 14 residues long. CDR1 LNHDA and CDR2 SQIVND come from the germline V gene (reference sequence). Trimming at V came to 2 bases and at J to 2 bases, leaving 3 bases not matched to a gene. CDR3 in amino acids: CASSITRETYEQYF. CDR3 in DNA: TGTGCCAGTAGTATAACGCGGGAGACCTACGAGCAGTACTTC. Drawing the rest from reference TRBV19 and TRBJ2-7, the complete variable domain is DGGITQSPKYLFRKEGQNVTLSCEQNLNHDAMYWYRQDPGQGLRLIYYSQIVNDFQKGDIAEGYSVSREKKESFPLTVTSAQKNPTAFYLCASSITRETYEQYFGPGTRLTVT.

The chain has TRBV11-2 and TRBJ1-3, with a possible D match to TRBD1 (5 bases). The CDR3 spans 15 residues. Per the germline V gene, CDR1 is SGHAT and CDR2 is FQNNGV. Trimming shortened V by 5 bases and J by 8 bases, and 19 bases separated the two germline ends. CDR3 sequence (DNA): TGTGCCAGCAGCCATACGCGACGCGGAGGGGACACCATATATTTT. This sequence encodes CASSHTRRGGDTIYF.

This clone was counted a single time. The CDR3 reads CASSPIPGELYGYTF. The CDR3 bases are TGTGCCAGCTCCCCCATCCCAGGGGAATTGTATGGCTACACCTTC. This sequence joins TRBV18 and TRBJ1-2; D is perhaps TRBD1 (6 bases). CDR1 is KGHSH and CDR2 is LQKENI in the germline V gene. V was shortened by 6 bases and J by 5 bases, with 19 bases between the two germline ends. The CDR3 sequence is 15 residues long. The full variable domain, with the rest looked up from reference TRBV18 and TRBJ1-2, is NAGVMQNPRHLVRRRGQEARLRCSPMKGHSHVYWYRQLPEEGLKFMVYLQKENIIDESGMPKERFSAEFPKEGPSILRIQQVVRGDSAAYFCASSPIPGELYGYTFGSGTRLTVV.

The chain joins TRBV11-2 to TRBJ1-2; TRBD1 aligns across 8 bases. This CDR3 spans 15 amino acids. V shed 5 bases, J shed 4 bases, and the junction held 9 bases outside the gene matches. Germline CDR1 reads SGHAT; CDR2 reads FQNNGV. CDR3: CASSPPPGQAYGYTF. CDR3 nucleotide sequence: TGTGCCAGCAGCCCACCACCGGGACAGGCCTATGGCTACACCTTC.